These 12 T cell receptor beta chains were sequenced from one sample in a study of blood T cell repertoires in COVID-19. The data were produced by immunoSEQ multiplex PCR, yet TCRdb's version contains in-frame clones alone and is incomplete. The sample includes some 300,000 clones, roughly 90% of them seen just once. The specimen was peripheral blood. The receptor set was obtained from a woman between 65 and 79 years old with COVID-19, enrolled during active disease.

The rearrangement joins TRBV11-1 to TRBJ2-1; possibly TRBD1 for D (6 bases). The CDR3 consists of 16 residues. Per the germline V gene, CDR1 is SGHAT and CDR2 is FQDESV (reference sequence). The V and J ends lost 5 bases and 5 bases respectively, with 19 bases between them. CDR3 sequence: CASSLASGTPNNEQFF. CDR3 nucleotide sequence: TGTGCCAGCAGCCTCGCGTCCGGGACACCAAACAATGAGCAGTTCTTC.

The chain joins TRBV4-1 to TRBJ1-6; 8 bases map to TRBD1. Per the germline V gene, CDR1 is MGHRA and CDR2 is YSYEKL. The V segment lost 3 bases and the J segment 9 bases; nucleotides outside the gene matches: 10. CDR3 length equals 16 residues. The CDR3 DNA follows: TGCGCCAGCAGCCAGGAAATGACAGGGGTGGGTTCACCCCTCCACTTT. Residues: CASSQEMTGVGSPLHF.

The V and J genes are TRBV10-2 and TRBJ1-3; D is possibly TRBD1 (5 bases). The CDR3 extends over 13 amino acids. Germline CDR1 WSHSY, CDR2 SAAADI. The V gene lost 5 bases and the J gene lost 3 bases, with 8 bases spanning the gap. CDR3 protein: CASSMTVGNTIYF. The CDR3 region has the DNA TGCGCCAGCAGTATGACAGTTGGAAACACCATATATTTT.

V and J are TRBV21-1 and TRBJ1-2; TRBD1, the table's D call, lacks a check against the DNA. TRBV21-1 corresponds to a pseudogene. The CDR3 runs to 12 residues. The CDR3 coding sequence is TGTGCCAGCATCATTGGACAGGAGGGCTACACCTTC. It is translated as CASIIGQEGYTF.

This chain uses TRBV28 with TRBJ1-1, with 7 bases lining up with TRBD1. Unmatched junction bases numbered 10, after V lost 5 bases and J lost 4 bases. This CDR3 has 15 amino acids. CDR1 is MDHEN and CDR2 is SYDVKM in the germline V gene. Here the CDR3 DNA reads TGTGCCAGCAGTGAATCCGGGACAGAGGGCACTGAAGCTTTCTTT. Translated: CASSESGTEGTEAFF.

This rearrangement joins TRBV11-1 to TRBJ1-6; the match to TRBD1 covers 7 bases. This CDR3 comprises 13 residues. With V trimmed by 5 bases and J by 7 bases, 2 bases remained unmatched. The germline V gene has CDR1 SGHAT and CDR2 FQDESV (reference sequence). The CDR3 nucleotides are TGTGCCAGCAGCCTGGGACAGAATTCACCCCTCCACTTT. Amino acid sequence: CASSLGQNSPLHF.

The rearrangement uses TRBV28 and TRBJ1-2, with TRBD1 matching over 7 bases. J lost 8 bases, V lost 5 bases, and 11 bases had no gene match. The CDR3 length is 14 residues. Germline-derived CDR1 and CDR2 are MDHEN and SYDVKM. The CDR3 DNA sequence: TGTGCCAGCAGTAATGAGGGGGCGGGTTGGGGCTACACCTTC. Encoded protein: CASSNEGAGWGYTF.

In this sample, this clone turned up once. Other DNA sequences in the same sample also yield this CDR3. This sequence joins TRBV5-6 and TRBJ2-3; 8 positions agree with TRBD1. V trimming: 2 bases; J trimming: 6 bases; junction bases outside the gene matches: 8. This CDR3 has 15 amino acids. CDR1 is SGHDT and CDR2 is YYEEEE in the germline V gene. The CDR3 DNA reads as TGTGCCAGCAGCTTAGACAGGGGCCGCGCGGATACGCAGTATTTT. Translating gives CASSLDRGRADTQYF.

This sequence joins TRBV7-9 and TRBJ2-7; possibly TRBD1 for D (5 bases). Trimming removed 0 bases from V and 2 bases from J, with 11 bases in between. The CDR3 length is 15 residues. From germline, CDR1 is SEHNR and CDR2 FQNEAQ (reference sequence). DNA of the CDR3: TGTGCCAGCAGCTTAGCGGGCGTAGGGGCCTACGAGCAGTACTTC. This sequence encodes CASSLAGVGAYEQYF.

This clone came up once. The genes are TRBV29-1 and TRBJ1-1, with 7 nucleotides matching TRBD1. The V and J ends lost 5 bases and 1 base, in that order; junction bases with no gene match: 4. The germline V gene has CDR1 SQVTM and CDR2 ANQGSEA. The CDR3 loop spans 13 amino acids. As DNA, the CDR3 is TGCAGCGTTTTGGGACAGCCGAACACTGAAGCTTTCTTT. Its translation: CSVLGQPNTEAFF.

This rearrangement joins TRBV21-1 to TRBJ1-1; the table's D call, TRBD1, has no DNA check behind it. TRBV21-1 is assigned pseudogene status. There are 16 residues in the CDR3. The CDR3, as DNA: TGTGCCAGCAGCAAAAAGGGTAACCCGGGACAGGCTGAAGCTTTCTTT. It codes for CASSKKGNPGQAEAFF.

The rearrangement links TRBV5-4 to TRBJ1-2; the match to TRBD1 covers 8 bases. The CDR3 covers 15 residues. Germline V gives CDR1 SGHNT, CDR2 YYREEE (reference sequence). Trimming at V came to 7 bases and at J to 4 bases, leaving 12 bases not matched to a gene. CDR3 in amino acids: CASGIRSDRGYGYTF. DNA for the CDR3: TGTGCCAGCGGAATTAGGTCCGACAGGGGCTATGGCTACACCTTC.